A selection of T cell receptor beta chains follows, all from one sample in a study of PD-L1 blockade in urothelial cancer. Sequencing was performed with immunoSEQ multiplex PCR; in TCRdb, only in-frame clones are kept and a portion is missing. The sample consists of about 130,000 clones, about 82% of them appearing once. Material: PBMCs, obtained around atezolizumab (anti-PD-L1) treatment. Receptors originate from a man aged 50 to 60 with urothelial cancer. Both conserved end residues are part of each CDR3. Each record gives: D gene, J gene, clone size, V gene, CDR3 protein, CDR3 DNA. D genes are given only for firm matches. Only some rows state a clone size, as once, few, many or a class for expanded clones.

NA TRBJ2-3 NA TRBV19 CASSTERGAYTDTQYF TGTGCCAGTAGTACAGAACGGGGGGCGTATACAGATACGCAGTATTTT
NA TRBJ1-5 NA TRBV7-9 CASSLGRGYSNQPQHF TGTGCCAGCAGCTTAGGCCGGGGGTATAGCAATCAGCCCCAGCATTTT
NA TRBJ1-2 NA TRBV30 CAWRAPDRSYSGGYTF TGTGCCTGGAGGGCCCCCGACAGGAGCTACTCTGGTGGCTACACCTTC
NA TRBJ1-6 NA TRBV15 CATKSRAGSSYNSPLHF TGTGCCACCAAATCCAGGGCCGGGAGCTCCTATAATTCACCCCTCCACTTT
NA TRBJ1-3 NA TRBV7-9 CASSSRLYREKGNTIYF TGTGCCAGCAGCTCCCGTCTATACAGGGAGAAGGGAAACACCATATATTTT
TRBD1 TRBJ1-1 NA TRBV2 CASSDGQGFTEAFF TGTGCCAGCAGCGACGGACAGGGCTTTACTGAAGCTTTCTTT
NA TRBJ2-7 NA TRBV11-2 CASSSEGREQYF TGTGCCAGCAGCTCGGAGGGGCGCGAGCAGTACTTC
TRBD1 TRBJ2-1 NA TRBV6-6 CASSYEGQGVNEQFF TGTGCCAGCAGTTACGAGGGACAGGGTGTGAATGAGCAGTTCTTC
TRBD1 TRBJ1-5 NA TRBV2 CASGWTGDQPQHF TGTGCCAGCGGGTGGACAGGGGATCAGCCCCAGCATTTT
NA TRBJ1-3 NA TRBV6-5 CASRPTLSGTIYF TGTGCCAGCAGGCCCACGCTCTCGGGCACCATATATTTT
TRBD1 TRBJ1-2 NA TRBV28 CASRLDRGPGLLGYTF TGTGCCAGCAGGCTTGACAGGGGGCCCGGACTGTTAGGCTACACCTTC
NA TRBJ2-3 NA TRBV7-9 CASSLGVGSMADTQYF TGTGCCAGCAGCTTAGGAGTCGGGAGTATGGCAGATACGCAGTATTTT
NA TRBJ1-4 NA TRBV7-9 CASSIKSGQPNEKLFF TGTGCCAGCAGCATCAAATCTGGACAGCCTAATGAAAAACTGTTTTTT
NA TRBJ1-5 NA TRBV28 CASIGGTSNQPQHF TGTGCCAGCATCGGAGGGACGAGCAATCAGCCCCAGCATTTT
TRBD1 TRBJ2-3 NA TRBV28 CATQGLGQGTDTQYF TGTGCCACCCAGGGGCTGGGACAGGGCACAGATACGCAGTATTTT
NA TRBJ1-4 NA TRBV6-5 CASSPPGGKLFF TGTGCCAGCAGTCCTCCCGGCGGGAAACTGTTTTTT
TRBD1 TRBJ2-6 NA TRBV4-1 CASSQARDRGRGANVLTF TGCGCCAGCAGCCAAGCGAGGGACAGGGGGCGTGGGGCCAACGTCCTGACTTTC
NA TRBJ1-2 NA TRBV28 CASSLPDTGGGRYGYTF TGTGCCAGCAGTTTACCAGACACGGGTGGAGGGAGGTATGGCTACACCTTC
NA TRBJ1-5 NA TRBV7-2 CASTDQGFSNQPQHF TGTGCCAGCACCGACCAGGGTTTCAGCAATCAGCCCCAGCATTTT
TRBD2 TRBJ2-1 NA TRBV19 CASSIGLAGSEEQFF TGTGCCAGTAGTATCGGACTAGCGGGGTCCGAAGAGCAGTTCTTC
NA TRBJ2-5 NA TRBV2 CASNLGGKETQYF TGTGCCAGCAACCTGGGCGGGAAAGAGACCCAGTACTTC
TRBD2 TRBJ2-7 NA TRBV10-1 CASSESKRDYEQYF TGCGCCAGCAGTGAGTCGAAGCGGGACTACGAGCAGTACTTC
NA TRBJ2-2 NA TRBV10-3 CAISYSGTGNTGELFF TGTGCCATCAGTTATTCCGGGACTGGAAACACCGGGGAGCTGTTTTTT
TRBD2 TRBJ2-2 NA TRBV5-4 CASSRPTSQAGELFF TGTGCCAGCAGCCGCCCGACTAGCCAGGCCGGGGAGCTGTTTTTT
NA TRBJ2-6 NA TRBV5-1 CASSLTAGANVLTF TGCGCCAGCAGCTTGACTGCTGGGGCCAACGTCCTGACTTTC
NA TRBJ1-1 NA TRBV18 CASSPIGGVNTEAFF TGTGCCAGCTCACCAATCGGGGGTGTGAACACTGAAGCTTTCTTT
NA TRBJ1-1 once TRBV19 CASSPGGNRANTEAFF TGTGCCAGTAGTCCCGGGGGGAACAGGGCGAACACTGAAGCTTTCTTT
NA TRBJ1-2 NA TRBV5-1 CASSLVAQDRYGYTF TGCGCCAGCAGCTTGGTAGCCCAAGACAGATATGGCTACACCTTC
NA TRBJ1-2 once TRBV28 CASSHFFGYTF TGTGCCAGCAGCCATTTTTTTGGCTACACCTTC
TRBD2 TRBJ2-1 NA TRBV28 CASSFPAGVVHQQFF TGTGCCAGCAGTTTCCCAGCGGGAGTGGTCCATCAGCAGTTCTTC
TRBD1 TRBJ1-1 NA TRBV28 CASSPPGQAEGAFF TGTGCCAGCAGTCCTCCAGGACAGGCGGAAGGAGCTTTCTTT
TRBD2 TRBJ2-1 NA TRBV15 CATSREGGGSLYNEQFF TGTGCCACCAGCAGAGAGGGGGGAGGGTCGCTCTACAATGAGCAGTTCTTC
TRBD1 TRBJ1-1 NA TRBV6-1 CASSARITGGSAMNTEAFF TGTGCCAGCAGTGCCAGGATCACAGGGGGGAGTGCGATGAACACTGAAGCTTTCTTT
NA TRBJ1-2 NA TRBV7-2 CASSPREGERGGYTF TGTGCCAGCAGCCCAAGAGAGGGGGAAAGAGGGGGCTACACCTTC
TRBD1 TRBJ2-3 NA TRBV5-1 CASSADRVPDTQYF TGCGCCAGCAGTGCGGACAGGGTCCCAGATACGCAGTATTTT
NA TRBJ2-6 NA TRBV9 CASSPDPGIGANVLTF TGTGCCAGCAGCCCGGACCCAGGGATTGGGGCCAACGTCCTGACTTTC
NA TRBJ2-3 NA TRBV5-1 CASSFGQSTDTQYF TGCGCCAGCAGCTTTGGCCAGAGCACAGATACGCAGTATTTT
NA TRBJ2-1 NA TRBV6-6 CAAGWRQQFF TGTGCCGCCGGATGGAGGCAGCAGTTCTTC
NA TRBJ2-2 once TRBV27 CASSFPGTGELFF TGTGCCAGCAGTTTCCCCGGCACCGGGGAGCTGTTTTTT
TRBD2 TRBJ2-1 NA TRBV7-3 CASSFVAGGRYNEQFF TGTGCCAGCAGCTTTGTAGCGGGAGGACGATACAATGAGCAGTTCTTC
TRBD2 TRBJ2-1 NA TRBV28 CASSNPGLAGEKNNEQFF TGTGCCAGCAGTAACCCGGGACTAGCGGGAGAAAAAAACAATGAGCAGTTCTTC
NA TRBJ2-5 NA TRBV15 CATSAQGLGTQYF TGTGCCACCAGCGCACAGGGTTTAGGGACCCAGTACTTC
TRBD1 TRBJ1-5 NA TRBV2 CASRQGASNQPQHF TGTGCCAGCAGACAGGGGGCCAGCAATCAGCCCCAGCATTTT
NA TRBJ1-1 NA TRBV19 CASTVEPTKAFF TGTGCCAGTACTGTGGAGCCCACGAAAGCTTTCTTT
TRBD1 TRBJ1-2 few TRBV25-1 CASEDRETYGYTF TGTGCCAGTGAAGACAGGGAAACCTATGGCTACACCTTC
TRBD1 TRBJ1-5 NA TRBV28 CAFPGDRRNQPQHF TGTGCCTTCCCGGGGGACAGGAGAAATCAGCCCCAGCATTTT
TRBD2 TRBJ2-1 NA TRBV9 CASSVLGWTSGRGNEQFF TGTGCCAGCAGCGTACTTGGGTGGACTAGCGGGAGGGGCAATGAGCAGTTCTTC
TRBD1 TRBJ1-6 NA TRBV5-1 CASSATGQGNSPLHF TGCGCCAGCAGCGCTACGGGACAGGGGAATTCACCCCTCCACTTT